This T cell receptor beta chain was sequenced in a study of OX40 agonist ivuxolimab in advanced cancers. The CDR3 runs to 16 residues. Trimming left V 5 bases short and J 2 bases short, with 16 bases between. Per germline, CDR1 KGHSH and CDR2 LQKENI. Libraries were prepared by immunoSEQ multiplex PCR; TCRdb keeps only in-frame clonotypes and omits some of them. This table holds around 69,000 clones, 65% to 90% found once. V is TRBV18 and J is TRBJ1-3, with D possibly being TRBD1 (6 bases). The sequence came from an adult with an advanced solid tumor such as melanoma, head and neck, liver or kidney cancer. The starting material was CD4+ or CD8+ T cells sorted from blood, obtained in a trial of the OX40 agonist ivuxolimab. The CDR3 sequence: CASSNTGGAPGNTIYF. CDR3 nucleotide sequence: TGTGCCAGCTCAAACACCGGGGGGGCCCCTGGAAACACCATATATTTT.